The clone carrying this T cell receptor beta chain has only a few counts. Germline values: CDR1 SGHRS, CDR2 YFSETQ. V lost 0 bases to trimming and J lost 5 bases, with 24 bases between them. The CDR3 is made up of 18 amino acids. As handled by the study authors: It was from reference gene primer amplification that nucleated cell counts were estimated. Clones were read by immunoSEQ multiplex PCR, and TCRdb kept only the in-frame ones, dropping some. That table furnishes V, J and clone size, whereas the DNA furnished D and trimming. The sample includes some 360,000 clones, more than 70% of them seen just once. These data are taken from a study of blood T cell repertoires in COVID-19. Whole-study context: The samples span acute and convalescent COVID-19 from the United States, Italy and Spain.

The receptor's source is a woman aged 55-75 years with COVID-19, enrolled during active disease. The chain uses TRBV5-1 and TRBJ2-7; tentatively, D is TRBD1 (6 bases). Sequenced material: peripheral blood. The CDR3 here is CASSLASPRTGTIHEQYF. CDR3 DNA: TGCGCCAGCAGCTTGGCCTCCCCCCGAACCGGGACAATTCACGAGCAGTACTTC.